This T cell receptor beta chain came from a study of response to subunit inactivated influenza vaccine. This clonotype appeared a few times. One entry per CDR3 protein, called by TCRdb with MiXCR from the RT-PCR reads. The sample gives a few hundred thousand distinct CDR3 sequences, 11% of which show up once; roughly 9.6% is in the top ten. This CDR3 is 16 amino acids long. CDR1 is DFQATT, CDR2 SNEGSKA, per germline (reference sequence). The V gene end was trimmed by 3 bases and the J gene end by 6 bases; junction bases not matched to a gene: 6. The sample was also reused in another study, on T cells expressing NK-cell markers. That work contributes: The TCR beta cDNA came from 5'RACE template switching with UMIs. Sorting of alpha-beta TCR T cells alone was achieved in several experiments with an anti-gamma-delta TCR antibody.

V usage is TRBV20-1 and J usage is TRBJ2-1; 15 positions agree with TRBD2. The sequences come from PBMCs from blood, collected on the day of vaccination. The TCR was taken from a man aged 45 to 65 who received an inactivated influenza vaccine. The DNA for the CDR3 is TGCAGTGCTAGGGTAGGACTAGCGGGAGGGATCAATGAGCAGTTCTTC. Translating it yields CSARVGLAGGINEQFF.